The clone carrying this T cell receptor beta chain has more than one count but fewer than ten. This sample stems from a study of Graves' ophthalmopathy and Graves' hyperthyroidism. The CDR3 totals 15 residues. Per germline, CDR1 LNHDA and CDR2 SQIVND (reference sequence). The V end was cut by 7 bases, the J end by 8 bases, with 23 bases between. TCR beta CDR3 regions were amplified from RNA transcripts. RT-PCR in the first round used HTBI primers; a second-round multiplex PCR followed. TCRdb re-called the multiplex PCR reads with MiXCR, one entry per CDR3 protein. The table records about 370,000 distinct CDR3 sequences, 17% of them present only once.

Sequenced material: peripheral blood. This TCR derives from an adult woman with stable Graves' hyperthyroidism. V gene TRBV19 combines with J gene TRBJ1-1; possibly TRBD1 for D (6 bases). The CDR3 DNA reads TGTGCCAGTAAGAGATTGGAAGGGGGGGCCCGCGAAGCTTTCTTT. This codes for CASKRLEGGAREAFF.